Listed below are T cell receptor beta chains from one sample, sequenced in a study of cytomegalovirus exposure and HLA in healthy donors. TCRdb's copy holds only in-frame clones and misses some; the assay was immunoSEQ multiplex PCR. The data contain over 150,000 clones, about 96% of them seen just once; the ten biggest clones take up roughly 0.83%. Sequences were obtained from PBMCs. All receptors come from a woman between 18 and 30 years old in good health and CMV-seronegative. Each CDR3 is given with its conserved first and last residue. The order of the fields is J gene, clone size, V gene, D gene, CDR3 protein, CDR3 DNA. A D gene is named only where the DNA matches it firmly. The size of a clone is reported for some rows only, either as once, few or many, or as a class for expanded clones.

J: TRBJ1-1
size: -
V: TRBV5-1
D: TRBD1
CDR3: CASSSSQGARTEAFF
DNA: TGCGCCAGCAGCTCGTCACAGGGGGCAAGGACTGAAGCTTTCTTT

J: TRBJ2-7
size: -
V: TRBV29-1
D: TRBD1
CDR3: CSVGAGTGEQYF
DNA: TGCAGCGTGGGGGCCGGGACAGGGGAGCAGTACTTC

J: TRBJ1-5
size: -
V: TRBV7-2
D: -
CDR3: CASSLDGAGNQPQHF
DNA: TGTGCCAGCAGCTTAGATGGGGCAGGCAATCAGCCCCAGCATTTT

J: TRBJ2-1
size: -
V: TRBV13
D: -
CDR3: CASSLLGRAARFNREQFF
DNA: TGTGCCAGCAGCTTATTAGGGCGGGCGGCCCGTTTCAACCGTGAGCAGTTCTTC

J: TRBJ2-1
size: -
V: TRBV18
D: TRBD2
CDR3: CASSPANLAGGPFNEQFF
DNA: TGTGCCAGCTCACCGGCAAACCTAGCGGGGGGCCCCTTTAATGAGCAGTTCTTC

J: TRBJ1-1
size: -
V: TRBV6-5
D: -
CDR3: CASSSGQNIIDEAFF
DNA: TGTGCCAGCAGTTCCGGACAGAATATAATAGATGAAGCTTTCTTT

J: TRBJ1-4
size: -
V: TRBV18
D: TRBD1
CDR3: CASSPPVQGAVEKLFF
DNA: TGTGCCAGCTCACCACCGGTCCAGGGGGCAGTTGAAAAACTGTTTTTT

J: TRBJ2-7
size: -
V: TRBV11-2
D: TRBD1
CDR3: CASRILGDSVSYEQYF
DNA: TGTGCCAGCAGGATCCTCGGGGACAGTGTCTCCTACGAGCAGTACTTC

J: TRBJ1-6
size: -
V: TRBV15
D: -
CDR3: CATSRDGSDNSPLHF
DNA: TGTGCCACCAGCAGAGACGGGTCGGATAATTCACCCCTCCACTTT

J: TRBJ2-1
size: -
V: TRBV4-3
D: -
CDR3: CASSQGVMSYNEQFF
DNA: TGCGCCAGCAGCCAAGGCGTGATGTCCTACAATGAGCAGTTCTTC

J: TRBJ2-5
size: -
V: TRBV18
D: -
CDR3: CASSPSLSQETQYF
DNA: TGTGCCAGCTCACCGTCGCTAAGCCAAGAGACCCAGTACTTC

J: TRBJ2-5
size: -
V: TRBV4-1
D: TRBD2
CDR3: CASSQVISGAQETQYF
DNA: TGCGCCAGCAGCCAAGTGATTAGCGGGGCGCAAGAGACCCAGTACTTC

J: TRBJ1-2
size: -
V: TRBV6-5
D: -
CDR3: CASRDGSYGYTF
DNA: TGTGCCAGCAGAGATGGCAGCTATGGCTACACCTTC

J: TRBJ2-3
size: -
V: TRBV4-2
D: -
CDR3: CASSPGLYTQYF
DNA: TGTGCCAGCAGCCCGGGACTTTATACGCAGTATTTT

J: TRBJ2-1
size: -
V: TRBV6-4
D: -
CDR3: CASSDSLRHSYNEQFF
DNA: TGTGCCAGCAGTGACTCTCTGAGACACTCCTACAATGAGCAGTTCTTC

J: TRBJ2-7
size: -
V: TRBV12-5
D: -
CDR3: CASGPTGTIYEQYF
DNA: TGTGCTAGTGGTCCCACCGGGACAATCTACGAGCAGTACTTC

J: TRBJ1-2
size: few
V: TRBV6-5
D: -
CDR3: CASSYGGRGLYGYTF
DNA: TGTGCCAGCAGTTACGGCGGGCGGGGGCTTTATGGCTACACCTTC